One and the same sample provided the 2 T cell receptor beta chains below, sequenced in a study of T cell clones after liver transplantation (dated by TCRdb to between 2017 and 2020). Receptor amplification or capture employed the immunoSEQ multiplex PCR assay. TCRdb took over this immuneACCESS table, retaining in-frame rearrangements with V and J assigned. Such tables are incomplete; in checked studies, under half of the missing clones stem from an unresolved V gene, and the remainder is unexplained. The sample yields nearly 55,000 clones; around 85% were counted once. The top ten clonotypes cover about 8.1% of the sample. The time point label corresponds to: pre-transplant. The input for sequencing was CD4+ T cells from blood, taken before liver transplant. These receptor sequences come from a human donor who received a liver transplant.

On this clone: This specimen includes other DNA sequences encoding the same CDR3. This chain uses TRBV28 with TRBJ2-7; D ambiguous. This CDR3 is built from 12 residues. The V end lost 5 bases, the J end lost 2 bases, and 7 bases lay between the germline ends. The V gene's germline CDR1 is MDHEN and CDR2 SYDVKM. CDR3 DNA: TGTGCCAGCAGTCTACTGACCTACGAGCAGTACTTC. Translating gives CASSLLTYEQYF.

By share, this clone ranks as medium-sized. The CDR3, as DNA: TGTGCCAGCAGTTTGGTAGCGGGAGGAGGTACGCAGTATTTT. It codes for CASSLVAGGGTQYF. The rearrangement uses TRBV28 and TRBJ2-3; 10 positions match TRBD2. The CDR3 length is 14 residues. CDR1 is MDHEN and CDR2 is SYDVKM in the germline V gene. V shed 3 bases and J 8 bases; nucleotides not matched to a gene: 5.